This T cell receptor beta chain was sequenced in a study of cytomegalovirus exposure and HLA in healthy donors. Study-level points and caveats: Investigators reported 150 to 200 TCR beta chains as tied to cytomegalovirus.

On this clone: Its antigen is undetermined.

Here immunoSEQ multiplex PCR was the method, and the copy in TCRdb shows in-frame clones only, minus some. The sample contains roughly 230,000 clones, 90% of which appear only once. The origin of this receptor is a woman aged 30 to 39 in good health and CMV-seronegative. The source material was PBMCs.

CDR3 DNA sequence: TGCAGCGCCTCCGGGACAAAGAACACTGAAGCTTTCTTT. This encodes CSASGTKNTEAFF. J is TRBJ1-1 and V is TRBV29-1; possible D gene TRBD1, 6 bases. V lost 7 bases to trimming and J lost 1 base, with 13 bases between them. The CDR3 is 13 residues long. Looked up from germline, CDR1 is SQVTM and CDR2 is ANQGSEA.